This passage covers 9 T cell receptor beta chains from one sample sequenced in a study of Ad26.COV2.S vaccination and SARS-CoV-2 variants. This sample's treatment: roughly 20 received Ad26.COV2.S at low or high dose, single or two shots; a few received placebo; per-sample allocation not given. Day 63 following the first vaccine or placebo injection was when the samples were taken. Sequencing used immunoSEQ multiplex PCR; TCRdb keeps in-frame clones, though not all of them. The sample contains about 410,000 clones, around 91% of which appear only once. Sequenced material: peripheral blood, taken in a trial of Ad26.COV2.S vaccine versus placebo. The source of these receptors is a person between 18 and 65 years old who received the Ad26.COV2.S COVID-19 vaccine or a placebo.

This clone was picked up one time. Here the CDR3 reads CASSQVHNYEQYF. CDR3 nucleotide sequence: TGTGCCAGCAGCCAAGTTCACAACTACGAGCAGTACTTC. The chain has TRBV14 and TRBJ2-7; D unclear. V was pared by 1 base and J by 3 bases, with 7 bases between. Germline CDR1 is SGHDN and CDR2 is FVKESK. The CDR3 has 13 residues.

DNA for the CDR3: TGTGCCAGCAGCTTCTTGACAGGGCCCTCTGGGGCCAACGTCCTGACTTTC. Encoded protein: CASSFLTGPSGANVLTF. This rearrangement joins TRBV7-2 to TRBJ2-6; 7 bases line up with TRBD1. The CDR3 is 17 amino acids. Germline CDR1 reads SGHTA; CDR2 reads FQGNSA. After removal of 3 bases from V and 0 bases from J, the junction contained 5 bases not matched to a gene.

The chain joins TRBV5-1 to TRBJ1-4; no reliable D call. The germline V and J ends were trimmed by 0 bases and 1 base, with 7 bases remaining between them. The CDR3 spans 15 residues. Germline loops: CDR1 SGHRS, CDR2 YFSETQ. This chain's CDR3 is CASSLAGRTNEKLFF. DNA of the CDR3: TGCGCCAGCAGCTTGGCAGGACGAACTAATGAAAAACTGTTTTTT.

The chain links TRBV5-1 to TRBJ2-3, with 10 bases identical to TRBD1. This CDR3 is 20 amino acids long. Trimming took 0 bases from V and 4 from J; bases not matched to a gene: 17. Germline V gene sequence: CDR1 SGHRS, CDR2 YFSETQ. The CDR3 region is CASSLARRFGTGVVSDTQYF. In DNA form, the CDR3 reads TGCGCCAGCAGCTTGGCCAGACGATTCGGGACAGGGGTAGTCTCAGATACGCAGTATTTT.

J is TRBJ1-4 and V is TRBV11-2; D gene uncertain. This CDR3 comprises 10 residues. Trimming shortened V by 4 bases and J by 8 bases, and 2 bases separated the two germline ends. The germline V gene has CDR1 SGHAT and CDR2 FQNNGV. DNA of the CDR3: TGTGCCAGCAGCTCAGAAAAACTGTTTTTT. Translated, it gives CASSSEKLFF.

The rearrangement uses TRBV7-2 and TRBJ2-1, with D unresolved. V was pared by 2 bases and J by 3 bases, with 11 bases between. The germline V gene has CDR1 SGHTA and CDR2 FQGNSA. This CDR3 has 15 amino acids. CDR3 amino acids: CASSLTGQIYNEQFF. In nucleotides, the CDR3 is TGTGCCAGCAGCTTAACTGGGCAGATCTACAATGAGCAGTTCTTC.

This clone appeared once. This chain links TRBV4-1 with TRBJ2-1; maybe TRBD1 (6 bases). The CDR3 extends over 16 amino acids. CDR1 is MGHRA and CDR2 is YSYEKL in the germline V gene. V gave up 0 bases and J gave up 0 bases, with 9 bases separating them. Here the CDR3 DNA reads TGCGCCAGCAGCCAAGAAGGACAGAGCTCCTACAATGAGCAGTTCTTC. Its translation: CASSQEGQSSYNEQFF.

The count of this clone is one. The chain joins TRBV27 to TRBJ1-2; D is unclear. The V gene lost 5 bases and the J gene lost 8 bases, with 18 bases spanning the gap. CDR1 and CDR2 from the germline V gene are MNHEY and SMNVEV (reference sequence). The CDR3 spans 14 residues. CDR3 region: CASSPNQVPEGYTF. CDR3 nucleotides: TGTGCCAGCAGTCCGAATCAGGTTCCTGAGGGCTACACCTTC.

The V gene is TRBV6-5, the J gene TRBJ2-7, with D possibly being TRBD1 (5 bases). CDR1 and CDR2 (germline): MNHEY, SVGAGI. Trimming took off 5 bases at V and 5 bases at J, with 13 bases between the two ends. The length of the CDR3 is 13 residues. The CDR3 sequence is CASSRRVFDEQYF. The CDR3 DNA follows: TGTGCCAGCAGTCGCAGGGTTTTCGACGAGCAGTACTTC.